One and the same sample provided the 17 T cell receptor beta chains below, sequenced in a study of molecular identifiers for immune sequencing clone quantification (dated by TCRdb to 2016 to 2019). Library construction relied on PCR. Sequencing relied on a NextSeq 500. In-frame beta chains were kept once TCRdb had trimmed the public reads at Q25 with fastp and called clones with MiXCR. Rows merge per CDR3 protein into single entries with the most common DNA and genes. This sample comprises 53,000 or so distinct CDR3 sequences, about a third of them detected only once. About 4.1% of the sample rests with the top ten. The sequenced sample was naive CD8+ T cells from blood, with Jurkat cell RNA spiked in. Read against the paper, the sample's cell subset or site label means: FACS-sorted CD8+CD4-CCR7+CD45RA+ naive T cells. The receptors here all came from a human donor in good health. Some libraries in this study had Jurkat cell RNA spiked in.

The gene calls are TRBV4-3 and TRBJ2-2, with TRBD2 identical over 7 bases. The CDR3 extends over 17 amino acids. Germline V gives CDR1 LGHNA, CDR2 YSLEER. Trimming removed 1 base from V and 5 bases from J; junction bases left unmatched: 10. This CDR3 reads CASSQGVAGEGTGELFF. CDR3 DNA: TGCGCCAGCAGCCAAGGAGTCGCGGGAGAGGGGACCGGGGAGCTGTTTTTT.

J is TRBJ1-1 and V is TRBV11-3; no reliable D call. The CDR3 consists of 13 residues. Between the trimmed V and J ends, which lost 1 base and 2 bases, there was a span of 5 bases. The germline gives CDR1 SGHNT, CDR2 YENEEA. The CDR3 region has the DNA TGTGCCAGCAGCTTAGGACGAAACACTGAAGCTTTCTTT. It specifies CASSLGRNTEAFF.

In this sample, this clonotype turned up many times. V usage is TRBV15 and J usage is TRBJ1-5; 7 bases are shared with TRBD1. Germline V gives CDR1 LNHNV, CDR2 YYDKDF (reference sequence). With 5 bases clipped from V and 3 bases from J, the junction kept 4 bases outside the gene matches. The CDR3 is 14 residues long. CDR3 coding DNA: TGTGCCACCAGCGGGGACAGATTCAATCAGCCCCAGCATTTT. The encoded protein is CATSGDRFNQPQHF.

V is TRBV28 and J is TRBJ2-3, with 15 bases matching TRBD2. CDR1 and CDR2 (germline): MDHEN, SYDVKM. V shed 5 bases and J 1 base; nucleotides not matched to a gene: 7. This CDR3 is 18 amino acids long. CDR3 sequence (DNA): TGTGCCAGCAGTCTTGGACTAGCGGGAGGGCCGGGCACAGATACGCAGTATTTT. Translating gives CASSLGLAGGPGTDTQYF.

DNA for the CDR3: TGTGCCAGCAGCCCGACTTTCGAGACCCAAGAGACCCAGTACTTC. It yields the protein CASSPTFETQETQYF. The rearrangement uses TRBV11-2 and TRBJ2-5; D gene unclear. The CDR3 spans 15 residues. Germline-derived CDR1 and CDR2 are SGHAT and FQNNGV. Trimming took off 5 bases at V and 1 base at J, with 14 bases between the two ends.

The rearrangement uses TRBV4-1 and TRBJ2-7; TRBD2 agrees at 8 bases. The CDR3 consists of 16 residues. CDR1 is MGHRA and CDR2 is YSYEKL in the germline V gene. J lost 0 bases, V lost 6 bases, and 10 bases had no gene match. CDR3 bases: TGCGCCAGCAGTCTTGGCGGGAGGTCGAGCTCCTACGAGCAGTACTTC. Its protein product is CASSLGGRSSSYEQYF.

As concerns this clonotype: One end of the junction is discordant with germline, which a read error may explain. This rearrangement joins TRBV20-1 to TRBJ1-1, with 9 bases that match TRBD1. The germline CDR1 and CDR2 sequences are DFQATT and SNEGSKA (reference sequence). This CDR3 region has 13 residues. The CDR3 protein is CSADDRGNIEAFF. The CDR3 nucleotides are TGCAGTGCGGACGACAGGGGGAACATTGAAGCTTTCTTT.

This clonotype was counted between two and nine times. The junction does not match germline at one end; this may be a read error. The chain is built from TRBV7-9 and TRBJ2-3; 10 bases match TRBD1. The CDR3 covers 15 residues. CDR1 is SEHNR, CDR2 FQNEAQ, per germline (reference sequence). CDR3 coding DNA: TGTGCCGGCAGCTCCGGACAGGGGGTCGCAGATACGCAGTATTTT. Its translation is CAGSSGQGVADTQYF.

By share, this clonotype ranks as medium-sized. CDR3 sequence reads: CSVAPRGRGGDTQYF. The CDR3 DNA follows: TGCAGCGTTGCCCCCCGCGGGAGAGGAGGAGATACGCAGTATTTT. This rearrangement joins TRBV29-1 to TRBJ2-3; the match to TRBD2 covers 7 bases. From germline, CDR1 is SQVTM and CDR2 ANQGSEA. This CDR3 is 15 amino acids long. V was clipped by 4 bases and J by 5 bases; unmatched bases: 12.

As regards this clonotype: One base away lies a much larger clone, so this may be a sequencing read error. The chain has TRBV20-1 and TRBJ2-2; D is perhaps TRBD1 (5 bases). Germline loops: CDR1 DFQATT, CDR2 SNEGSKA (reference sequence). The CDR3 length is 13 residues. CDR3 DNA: TGCAGTGCTAGAGGACAGAACTCCGGGGAGCTGTTTTTT. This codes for CSARGQNSGELFF.

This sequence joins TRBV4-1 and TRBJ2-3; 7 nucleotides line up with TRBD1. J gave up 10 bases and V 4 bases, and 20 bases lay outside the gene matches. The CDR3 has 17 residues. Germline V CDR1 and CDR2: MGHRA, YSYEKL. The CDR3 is CASSRQPRGPEGEPQYF. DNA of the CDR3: TGCGCCAGCAGCCGACAGCCTAGGGGGCCCGAGGGAGAGCCGCAGTATTTT.

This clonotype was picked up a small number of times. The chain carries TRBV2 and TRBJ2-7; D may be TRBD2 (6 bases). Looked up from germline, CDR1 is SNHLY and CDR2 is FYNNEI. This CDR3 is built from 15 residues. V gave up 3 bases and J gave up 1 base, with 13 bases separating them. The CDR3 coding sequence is TGTGCCAGCAGTGATATCGCGGGGCCATCCTACGAGCAGTACTTC. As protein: CASSDIAGPSYEQYF.

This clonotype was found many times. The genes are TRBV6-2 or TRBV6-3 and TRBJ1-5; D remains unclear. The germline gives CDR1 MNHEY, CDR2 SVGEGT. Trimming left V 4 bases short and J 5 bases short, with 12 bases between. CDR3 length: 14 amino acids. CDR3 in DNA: TGTGCCAGCAGTTTTGGGGTGTACGATCAGCCCCAGCATTTT. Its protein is CASSFGVYDQPQHF.

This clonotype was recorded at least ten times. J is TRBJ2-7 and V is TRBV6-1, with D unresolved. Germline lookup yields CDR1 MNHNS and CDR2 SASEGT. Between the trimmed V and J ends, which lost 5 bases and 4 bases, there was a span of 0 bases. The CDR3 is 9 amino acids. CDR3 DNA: TGTGCCAGCAGTTACGAGCAGTACTTC. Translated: CASSYEQYF.

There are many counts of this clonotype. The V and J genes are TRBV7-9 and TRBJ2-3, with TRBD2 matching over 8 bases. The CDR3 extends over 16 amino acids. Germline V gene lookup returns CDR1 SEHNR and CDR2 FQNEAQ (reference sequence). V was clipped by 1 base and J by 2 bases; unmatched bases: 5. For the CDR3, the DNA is TGTGCCAGCAGCTTAGATAGCGGGATAGCCACAGATACGCAGTATTTT. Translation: CASSLDSGIATDTQYF.

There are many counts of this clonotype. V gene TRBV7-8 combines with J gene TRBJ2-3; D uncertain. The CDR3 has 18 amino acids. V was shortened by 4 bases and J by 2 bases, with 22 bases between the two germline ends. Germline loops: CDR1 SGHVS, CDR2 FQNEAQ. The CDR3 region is CASSSTTRLRANTDTQYF. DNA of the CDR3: TGTGCCAGCAGCTCCACCACGCGACTCCGTGCCAACACAGATACGCAGTATTTT. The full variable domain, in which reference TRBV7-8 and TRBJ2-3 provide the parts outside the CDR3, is GAGVSQSPRYKVAKRGQDVALRCDPISGHVSLFWYQQALGQGPEFLTYFQNEAQLDKSGLPSDRFFAERPEGSVSTLKIQRTQQEDSAVYLCASSSTTRLRANTDTQYFGPGTRLTVL.

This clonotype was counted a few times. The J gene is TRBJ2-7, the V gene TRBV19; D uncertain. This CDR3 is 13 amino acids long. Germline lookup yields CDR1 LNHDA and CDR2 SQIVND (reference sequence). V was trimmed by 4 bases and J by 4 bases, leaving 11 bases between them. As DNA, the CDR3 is TGTGCCAGTAGTACTGGAGTGGGGTACGAGCAGTACTTC. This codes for CASSTGVGYEQYF.